This T cell receptor beta chain was documented in a study of metastatic and nonmetastatic thyroid tumors. Study-wide points: Malignant tumors reportedly showed significantly higher TCR beta diversity than benign nodules in both blood and tumor.

Thyroid surgery was preceded by no treatment in any patient. Trimming shortened V by 7 bases and J by 2 bases, and 11 bases separated the two germline ends. The CDR3 consists of 14 residues. How the authors handled the data: The study took CDR3 differences across clinicopathological groups and made a distant-metastasis classifier for papillary thyroid cancer from them. Through MiXCR, TCRdb re-clonotyped the PCR reads. What appears here as the V and J calls and clone size reflects TCRdb's work, not the paper's. This sample yields 35,000 to 55,000 clones, of which about 3.3% are seen a single time; more than 7.5% belongs to the top ten. This clone was counted between two and nine times. Its antigen is as yet unknown.

The TCR comes from a female donor with papillary thyroid cancer or a benign thyroid nodule (not recorded which). Some clones in this sample may be carry-over from other donors' samples. The chain recombines TRBV12-3 or TRBV12-4 with TRBJ2-2; tentatively, D is TRBD2 (5 bases). The material sequenced was blood. The CDR3 nucleotides read TGTGCCAGCAACTGGAGGAGTAACACCGGGGAGCTGTTTTTT. It codes for CASNWRSNTGELFF.